These 20 T cell receptor beta chains were all obtained from the same sample, sequenced in a study of blood T cell repertoires in COVID-19. Profiling relied on immunoSEQ multiplex PCR, and the TCRdb table lists in-frame clones only, not all of them. The sample holds about 200,000 clones; approximately 83% are singletons and the top ten take roughly 2.7%. Sequenced sample: peripheral blood. These receptors came from a woman between 40 and 50 years old with active or convalescent COVID-19.

The chain recombines TRBV2 with TRBJ1-2; unclear D gene. V lost 1 base and J lost 0, with 6 bases in between. The germline gives CDR1 SNHLY, CDR2 FYNNEI. The CDR3 is made up of 14 amino acids. The CDR3 region is CASSEEPSNYGYTF. In nucleotides, the CDR3 is TGTGCCAGCAGTGAAGAGCCGTCTAACTATGGCTACACCTTC.

V gene TRBV11-3 combines with J gene TRBJ2-5; 9 nucleotides match TRBD1. Germline V gives CDR1 SGHNT, CDR2 YENEEA. The ends lost 1 base at V and 5 bases at J; junction bases unmatched: 5. The CDR3 runs to 15 residues. The CDR3, as DNA: TGTGCCAGCAGCTTAGGGGACAGGGAAGGTGAGACCCAGTACTTC. Translating gives CASSLGDREGETQYF.

V and J are TRBV6-6 and TRBJ2-5; tentatively, D is TRBD1 (6 bases). Deletions cut 8 bases from V and 4 bases from J, with 14 bases between. In germline, CDR1 is MNHNY, CDR2 SVGAGI (reference sequence). CDR3 length: 13 amino acids. The CDR3 nucleotides are TGTGCCAGCTGGGCTTGGGGGCGAGAGACCCAGTACTTC. Its protein product is CASWAWGRETQYF.

In DNA, the CDR3 is TGTGCCAGCAGCCGCCTCCGATTAGCGGGAACCTACGAGCAGTACTTC. Protein: CASSRLRLAGTYEQYF. The gene calls are TRBV11-2 and TRBJ2-7; 8 bases agree with TRBD2. Trimming at V came to 5 bases and at J to 2 bases, leaving 11 bases not matched to a gene. CDR3 size: 16 residues. CDR1 and CDR2 from the germline V gene are SGHAT and FQNNGV.

The chain has TRBV5-6 and TRBJ2-5; 8 nucleotides agree with TRBD1. This CDR3 has 16 amino acids. Germline CDR1 SGHDT, CDR2 YYEEEE. Trimming cost V 4 bases and J 1 base; bases outside gene matches: 9. CDR3 bases: TGTGCCAGCAGCGCCGCAGGGGGCAGGCCCCAAGAGACCCAGTACTTC. Protein sequence: CASSAAGGRPQETQYF.

This clone was detected only a few times. The gene calls are TRBV27 and TRBJ1-1; D not resolved. Germline assignment: CDR1 MNHEY and CDR2 SMNVEV (reference sequence). Trimming pared 10 bases from V and 1 base from J, leaving 10 bases between. The CDR3 is 12 residues long. CDR3 region: CATLAGNTEAFF. CDR3 coding DNA: TGTGCCACCCTGGCAGGGAACACTGAAGCTTTCTTT.

V and J are TRBV6-5 and TRBJ2-7, with 8 positions matching TRBD1. Trimming removed 6 bases from V and 2 bases from J; junction bases left unmatched: 9. This CDR3 has 15 residues. Germline loops: CDR1 MNHEY, CDR2 SVGAGI. The CDR3 here is CASRPGTGGTYEQYF. Written as DNA, the CDR3 is TGTGCCAGCAGACCCGGGACAGGCGGTACCTACGAGCAGTACTTC.

This clone was observed a single time. This sequence joins TRBV24-1 and TRBJ1-1; 11 bases line up with TRBD1. This CDR3 has 14 amino acids. After removal of 7 bases from V and 5 bases from J, the junction contained 5 bases not matched to a gene. Germline V gene lookup returns CDR1 KGHDR and CDR2 SFDVKD. CDR3 coding DNA: TGTGCCACCAGCAAAGGACAGGGGGCAACTGAAGCTTTCTTT. Protein product: CATSKGQGATEAFF.

The chain uses TRBV3-1 (or the pseudogene TRBV3-2) and TRBJ2-3; 12 nucleotides agree with TRBD2. CDR1 and CDR2 (germline): LGHDT, YNNKEL (reference sequence). CDR3 length: 19 amino acids. Trimming at V came to 5 bases and at J to 2 bases, leaving 14 bases not matched to a gene. CDR3 in DNA: TGTGCCAGCAGCTTAGCCGGGACTAGCGGGCCTATATACACAGATACGCAGTATTTT. Amino acid sequence: CASSLAGTSGPIYTDTQYF.

The genes are TRBV30 and TRBJ1-2; no definite D call. The V end was cut by 7 bases, the J end by 4 bases, with 19 bases between. The CDR3 totals 14 residues. Germline V gives CDR1 GTSNPN, CDR2 SVGIG (reference sequence). The CDR3 DNA sequence: TGTGCCTACCAAGATAGGGAGTGGCGCTATGGCTACACCTTC. It codes for CAYQDREWRYGYTF.

This chain joins TRBV7-8 and TRBJ2-7; 8 bases match TRBD2. After removal of 5 bases from V and 5 bases from J, the junction contained 14 bases not matched to a gene. The CDR3 extends over 16 amino acids. CDR1 is SGHVS, CDR2 FQNEAQ, per germline. CDR3 sequence: CASSPRLVAGLHEQYF. The CDR3 DNA reads TGTGCCAGCAGCCCTAGGTTGGTAGCGGGACTCCACGAGCAGTACTTC.

This chain uses TRBV5-1 with TRBJ2-4, with 8 bases that match TRBD2. Trimming removed 5 bases from V and 5 bases from J; junction bases left unmatched: 6. CDR1 is SGHRS, CDR2 YFSETQ, per germline. The CDR3 extends over 14 amino acids. The CDR3 region is CASSSSGGQNIQYF. Here the CDR3 DNA reads TGCGCCAGCAGTTCCAGCGGGGGCCAAAACATTCAGTACTTC.

The J gene is TRBJ2-3, the V gene TRBV19; 9 nucleotides line up with TRBD1. Germline values: CDR1 LNHDA, CDR2 SQIVND (reference sequence). The CDR3 is 15 residues long. After removal of 5 bases from V and 1 base from J, the junction contained 4 bases not matched to a gene. The CDR3 sequence: CASSFRQGGTDTQYF. The CDR3 DNA sequence: TGTGCCAGTAGTTTCAGACAGGGGGGCACAGATACGCAGTATTTT.

V gene TRBV5-1 combines with J gene TRBJ2-5; D is perhaps TRBD2 (5 bases). Germline CDR1 reads SGHRS; CDR2 reads YFSETQ. This CDR3 spans 13 amino acids. V was shortened by 3 bases and J by 2 bases, with 8 bases between the two germline ends. CDR3 DNA sequence: TGCGCCAGCAGCTCGGGATCTCAAGAGACCCAGTACTTC. Its translation is CASSSGSQETQYF.

The rearrangement uses TRBV7-5 and TRBJ1-2. TRBV7-5 is annotated as a pseudogene. This CDR3 region has 12 residues. The DNA for the CDR3 is TGTGCCAGAACGAAGCCACCACGGGGCTACACCTTC. Translation: CARTKPPRGYTF.

V gene TRBV7-3 combines with J gene TRBJ1-6; 7 bases match TRBD1. The CDR3 length is 17 residues. Trimming took 4 bases from V and 6 from J; bases not matched to a gene: 12. Germline CDR1 SGHTA, CDR2 FQGTGA. CDR3 nucleotides: TGTGCCAGCAGCTCCGCCGGGACAGAGGATACTAATTCACCCCTCCACTTT. Translated: CASSSAGTEDTNSPLHF.

This chain links TRBV19 with TRBJ2-2; 10 bases are shared with TRBD1. The trim removed 5 bases at V and 8 bases at J, leaving 17 bases unmatched. CDR1 is LNHDA, CDR2 SQIVND, per germline (reference sequence). The CDR3 contains 18 residues. Here the CDR3 reads CASSLYPGQGTRRGELFF. For the CDR3, the DNA is TGTGCCAGTAGTCTCTATCCGGGACAGGGGACCCGTCGGGGGGAGCTGTTTTTT.

The chain carries TRBV19 and TRBJ2-3; D perhaps matches TRBD1 (6 bases). V lost 3 bases to trimming and J lost 2 bases, with 15 bases between them. This CDR3 spans 16 amino acids. Per the germline V gene, CDR1 is LNHDA and CDR2 is SQIVND (reference sequence). CDR3 loop: CASSIAGASYTDTQYF. The CDR3 DNA reads as TGTGCCAGTAGTATTGCAGGGGCCTCGTACACAGATACGCAGTATTTT.

The chain employs TRBV19 and TRBJ2-5; 12 bases are shared with TRBD2. The V gene's germline CDR1 is LNHDA and CDR2 SQIVND (reference sequence). The CDR3 spans 17 residues. The V gene end was trimmed by 10 bases and the J gene end by 5 bases; junction bases not matched to a gene: 17. CDR3 region: CATRQGLSSGREETQYF. CDR3 DNA: TGTGCCACACGACAGGGTCTATCTAGCGGGAGGGAGGAGACCCAGTACTTC.

This chain uses TRBV19 with TRBJ2-5, with D tentatively TRBD1 (6 bases). This CDR3 has 12 residues. V was clipped by 5 bases and J by 4 bases, with 8 bases between them. Germline values: CDR1 LNHDA, CDR2 SQIVND (reference sequence). Written as DNA, the CDR3 is TGTGCCAGTAGTTCCAGGGGAGAGACCCAGTACTTC. This gives the protein CASSSRGETQYF.